The 5 T cell receptor beta chains below all came from one sample that was sequenced in a study of blood T cell repertoires in COVID-19. TCRdb's table, derived via immunoSEQ multiplex PCR, lists solely in-frame clones and lacks some. The data hold some 54,000 clones, with around 90% observed a single time. Sequenced: peripheral blood. The receptors were sampled from a man in his sixties with acute or convalescent COVID-19.

The V gene is TRBV28, the J gene TRBJ2-7, with TRBD2 matching 9 bases. J lost 3 bases, V lost 1 base, and 4 bases had no gene match. CDR3 length equals 15 residues. CDR1 MDHEN and CDR2 SYDVKM come from the germline V gene. CDR3 nucleotides: TGTGCCAGCAGTTTATTCGGCGGGAGGGGCTACGAGCAGTACTTC. This codes for CASSLFGGRGYEQYF.

This chain links TRBV30 with TRBJ1-5; D perhaps matches TRBD1 (6 bases). This CDR3 comprises 13 residues. Germline V lookup: CDR1 GTSNPN, CDR2 SVGIG (reference sequence). Trimming removed 4 bases from V and 5 bases from J, with 12 bases in between. The CDR3 reads CAWNHRDDQPQHF. The CDR3 region has the DNA TGTGCCTGGAACCACAGGGATGATCAGCCCCAGCATTTT.

The chain carries TRBV4-3 and TRBJ2-2; D is perhaps TRBD1 (6 bases). CDR3 length: 17 amino acids. The germline V and J ends were trimmed by 0 bases and 6 bases, with 17 bases remaining between them. Per germline, CDR1 LGHNA and CDR2 YSLEER. The CDR3 loop is CASSQEPDRPEAGELFF. The CDR3 DNA is TGCGCCAGCAGCCAAGAGCCCGACAGGCCGGAGGCCGGGGAGCTGTTTTTT.

V usage is TRBV6-2 or TRBV6-3 and J usage is TRBJ2-7; D possibly corresponds to TRBD2 (5 bases). V was shortened by 5 bases and J by 3 bases, with 17 bases between the two germline ends. There are 15 residues in the CDR3. Germline lookup yields CDR1 MNHEY and CDR2 SVGEGT. CDR3 bases: TGTGCCAGCAGTACGGCAGCGGCTTATTACTACGAGCAGTACTTC. This codes for CASSTAAAYYYEQYF.

The rearrangement uses TRBV12-3 or TRBV12-4 and TRBJ2-5, with D unclear. The CDR3 loop spans 13 amino acids. Between the trimmed V and J ends, which lost 5 bases and 5 bases, there was a span of 12 bases. The CDR3 loop reads CASSKRERETQYF. Here the CDR3 DNA reads TGTGCCAGCAGTAAGAGAGAACGGGAGACCCAGTACTTC.